A single sample gave rise to the 29 T cell receptor beta chains below, sequenced in a study of cytomegalovirus exposure and HLA in healthy donors (dated by TCRdb to 2016 to 2017). The library was obtained by the immunoSEQ multiplex PCR assay. TCRdb carries this immuneACCESS record with in-frame sequences only. Its versions omit some clonotypes, under half of them owing to an unresolved V gene in the studies checked, with the rest unexplained. Here the sample has under 250,000 clones; roughly 85% occur a single time. Roughly 5.7% of the sample comes from the top ten. The specimen sequenced was PBMCs. Every receptor here comes from a woman under 30 in good health and CMV-seronegative.

The chain employs TRBV28 and TRBJ1-5, with TRBD1 matching over 10 bases. The germline V gene has CDR1 MDHEN and CDR2 SYDVKM. The CDR3 runs to 17 residues. The V and J ends lost 4 bases and 4 bases, in that order; junction bases with no gene match: 10. The CDR3 nucleotides read TGTGCCAGCAGTTCGGACCGGGACAGGGGATCTAATCAGCCCCAGCATTTT. Protein sequence: CASSSDRDRGSNQPQHF.

The J gene is TRBJ2-1, the V gene TRBV28, with TRBD2 matching over 12 bases. Looked up from germline, CDR1 is MDHEN and CDR2 is SYDVKM. V trimming: 4 bases; J trimming: 2 bases; junction bases outside the gene matches: 3. CDR3 length: 16 amino acids. CDR3 sequence (DNA): TGTGCCAGCAGTTCAGGACTAGCGGGAACCTACAATGAGCAGTTCTTC. It codes for CASSSGLAGTYNEQFF.

V gene TRBV27 combines with J gene TRBJ2-7; 7 bases are shared with TRBD2. CDR3 size: 14 residues. The ends lost 3 bases at V and 0 bases at J; junction bases unmatched: 2. Germline CDR1 is MNHEY and CDR2 is SMNVEV (reference sequence). CDR3 nucleotides: TGTGCCAGCAGTTTGACTAGCCTCTCCTACGAGCAGTACTTC. It is translated as CASSLTSLSYEQYF.

This clone has just one count. The gene calls are TRBV5-4 and TRBJ1-3, with D perhaps matching TRBD1 (5 bases). V was shortened by 0 bases and J by 8 bases, with 15 bases between the two germline ends. The CDR3 runs 15 residues. Per the germline V gene, CDR1 is SGHNT and CDR2 is YYREEE (reference sequence). CDR3 DNA sequence: TGTGCCAGCAGCTTGGACCGGCAGGGTGCGGACACCATATATTTT. It yields the protein CASSLDRQGADTIYF.

The rearrangement links TRBV7-3 to TRBJ2-3; D perhaps matches TRBD2 (6 bases). The CDR3 runs to 15 residues. V lost 2 bases and J lost 1, with 10 bases in between. CDR1 and CDR2 (germline): SGHTA, FQGTGA. DNA for the CDR3: TGTGCCAGCAGCTTATTCTCTAGCGGCACAGATACGCAGTATTTT. Translation: CASSLFSSGTDTQYF.

V usage is TRBV5-1 and J usage is TRBJ2-7; D unresolved. Germline values: CDR1 SGHRS, CDR2 YFSETQ. V shed 0 bases and J shed 6 bases, with 10 bases lying between them. CDR3 length equals 13 residues. The CDR3 region has the DNA TGCGCCAGCAGCTTGGAGGGTCGATTCGAGCAGTACTTC. Translating it yields CASSLEGRFEQYF.

This chain joins TRBV10-3 and TRBJ1-2; 9 bases line up with TRBD1. With 4 bases clipped from V and 6 bases from J, the junction kept 12 bases outside the gene matches. CDR3 length: 16 residues. Germline CDR1 reads ENHRY; CDR2 reads SYGVKD. CDR3 protein: CAISGGTGYDKDGYTF. The CDR3 coding sequence is TGTGCCATCAGTGGGGGGACAGGGTACGATAAGGATGGCTACACCTTC.

The gene calls are TRBV27 and TRBJ2-3, with no clear D. The V end lost 3 bases, the J end lost 3 bases, and 10 bases lay between the germline ends. The CDR3 is 14 amino acids. Germline-derived CDR1 and CDR2 are MNHEY and SMNVEV (reference sequence). The DNA for the CDR3 is TGTGCCAGCAGTTTTTTGATAGGAACAGATACGCAGTATTTT. Residues: CASSFLIGTDTQYF.

The rearrangement uses TRBV27 and TRBJ2-1; D unclear. Looked up from germline, CDR1 is MNHEY and CDR2 is SMNVEV (reference sequence). The CDR3 runs to 17 residues. Trimming removed 4 bases from V and 2 bases from J, with 18 bases in between. The CDR3 DNA follows: TGTGCCAGCAGTTGGAGTAGTAACCAACGAACCTACAATGAGCAGTTCTTC. Translation: CASSWSSNQRTYNEQFF.

This clone came up a few times. The chain joins TRBV4-1 to TRBJ1-5; a possible D gene is TRBD1 (5 bases). The CDR3 is 14 amino acids. Trimming removed 2 bases at V and 6 bases at J, with 11 bases between. Germline lookup yields CDR1 MGHRA and CDR2 YSYEKL. Here the CDR3 reads CASSQTGGAQPQHF. CDR3 sequence (DNA): TGCGCCAGCAGCCAAACGGGGGGAGCTCAGCCCCAGCATTTT.

The J gene is TRBJ2-3, the V gene TRBV5-1, with 9 bases that match TRBD2. Germline V lookup: CDR1 SGHRS, CDR2 YFSETQ. The CDR3 runs 18 residues. V shed 4 bases and J 3 bases; nucleotides not matched to a gene: 15. As DNA, the CDR3 is TGCGCCAGCAGCAGACGGACTAGCGATAACGGCAGGACAGATACGCAGTATTTT. It translates to CASSRRTSDNGRTDTQYF. Based on the CDR3 plus reference TRBV5-1 and TRBJ2-3, the full variable domain is KAGVTQTPRYLIKTRGQQVTLSCSPISGHRSVSWYQQTPGQGLQFLFEYFSETQRNKGNFPGRFSGRQFSNSRSEMNVSTLELGDSALYLCASSRRTSDNGRTDTQYFGPGTRLTVL.

The gene calls are TRBV4-1 and TRBJ2-3; no clear D. In germline, CDR1 is MGHRA, CDR2 YSYEKL. This CDR3 has 16 residues. V was cut by 3 bases and J by 4 bases, with 17 bases left in between. Here the CDR3 DNA reads TGCGCCAGCAGCCATCCCCTGGCAGGCAACCCAGATACGCAGTATTTT. Amino acid sequence: CASSHPLAGNPDTQYF.

The chain couples TRBV2 to TRBJ1-2; no reliable D call. Trimming took 6 bases from V and 8 from J, leaving 19 bases between them. The CDR3 sequence is 14 residues long. The germline V gene encodes CDR1 SNHLY and CDR2 FYNNEI. CDR3 sequence reads: CASRTLDGFTGYTF. The CDR3 coding sequence is TGTGCCAGCAGGACCTTGGATGGTTTTACCGGCTACACCTTC. Based on the CDR3 plus reference TRBV2 and TRBJ1-2, the full variable domain is EPEVTQTPSHQVTQMGQEVILRCVPISNHLYFYWYRQILGQKVEFLVSFYNNEISEKSEIFDDQFSVERPDGSNFTLKIRSTKLEDSAMYFCASRTLDGFTGYTFGSGTRLTVV.

This clone was seen a few times. This chain joins TRBV7-9 and TRBJ1-5; TRBD1 is a possible D gene (6 bases). Germline CDR1 is SEHNR and CDR2 is FQNEAQ (reference sequence). The V end was cut by 1 base, the J end by 0 bases, with 10 bases between. The CDR3 sequence is 16 residues long. Here the CDR3 DNA reads TGTGCCAGCAGCTTAGGAACAGGGAATAGCAATCAGCCCCAGCATTTT. It translates to CASSLGTGNSNQPQHF.

The sample holds one count of this clone. The chain couples TRBV27 to TRBJ2-3; TRBD2 aligns across 10 bases. The V and J ends lost 4 bases and 4 bases, in that order; junction bases with no gene match: 2. Germline V gives CDR1 MNHEY, CDR2 SMNVEV (reference sequence). There are 14 residues in the CDR3. This CDR3 is CASSSSGRADTQYF. The CDR3 DNA sequence: TGTGCCAGCAGTTCCAGCGGGAGGGCAGATACGCAGTATTTT.

The rearrangement links TRBV29-1 to TRBJ2-1; D could derive from TRBD1 or TRBD2 (5 bases each). V gave up 7 bases and J gave up 6 bases, with 19 bases separating them. CDR1 SQVTM and CDR2 ANQGSEA come from the germline V gene. The length of the CDR3 is 14 residues. CDR3 coding DNA: TGCAGCGCTCAGCAGAGCGGAAGGGGCAATGAGCAGTTCTTC. Its protein product is CSAQQSGRGNEQFF.

This chain links TRBV4-1 with TRBJ2-7; D is possibly TRBD2 (6 bases). V was clipped by 2 bases and J by 2 bases, with 10 bases between them. CDR1 MGHRA and CDR2 YSYEKL come from the germline V gene. The CDR3 sequence is 14 residues long. CDR3 coding DNA: TGCGCCAGCAGCCAACGTAGCGGAGCCTACGAGCAGTACTTC. This encodes CASSQRSGAYEQYF.

This rearrangement joins TRBV13 to TRBJ2-7; 9 nucleotides align to TRBD2. Germline V gene sequence: CDR1 PRHDT, CDR2 FYEKMQ (reference sequence). Trimming at V came to 5 bases and at J to 4 bases, leaving 9 bases not matched to a gene. The CDR3 has 15 residues. The CDR3 coding sequence is TGTGCCAGCAGCCCCCGGGCGGGAGGGACGTACGAGCAGTACTTC. This sequence encodes CASSPRAGGTYEQYF.

The chain carries TRBV15 and TRBJ1-4; tentatively, D is TRBD1 (6 bases). Trimming pared 5 bases from V and 6 bases from J, leaving 19 bases between. The germline V gene encodes CDR1 LNHNV and CDR2 YYDKDF (reference sequence). This CDR3 is built from 16 residues. CDR3 protein: CATSAAYQTGDEKLFF. The CDR3 bases are TGTGCCACCAGCGCCGCCTATCAGACAGGAGATGAAAAACTGTTTTTT.

This chain joins TRBV4-1 and TRBJ2-2, with D perhaps matching TRBD1 or TRBD2 (5 bases each). V was trimmed by 4 bases and J by 4 bases, leaving 19 bases between them. From germline, CDR1 is MGHRA and CDR2 YSYEKL. The CDR3 loop spans 17 amino acids. CDR3 loop: CASSRTSRAGSTGELFF. Written as DNA, the CDR3 is TGCGCCAGCAGCCGGACCTCAAGGGCAGGGAGCACCGGGGAGCTGTTTTTT.

This clone was observed a single time. The chain uses TRBV19 and TRBJ2-1, with TRBD2 matching over 7 bases. Trimming cost V 3 bases and J 4 bases; bases outside gene matches: 12. Germline V gives CDR1 LNHDA, CDR2 SQIVND (reference sequence). The CDR3 is 17 amino acids. The CDR3 coding sequence is TGTGCCAGTAGTATTGGGTTCCCTAGCGGCCTATACAATGAGCAGTTCTTC. Its translation: CASSIGFPSGLYNEQFF.

The CDR3 nucleotides read TGTGCCAGCAGTGATGACAGGGCGGATACGCAGTATTTT. Encoded protein: CASSDDRADTQYF. The chain recombines TRBV2 with TRBJ2-3, with 7 bases matching TRBD1. This CDR3 comprises 13 residues. Germline V gives CDR1 SNHLY, CDR2 FYNNEI. Trimming took 3 bases from V and 6 from J; bases not matched to a gene: 3.

The rearrangement uses TRBV10-3 and TRBJ2-3; possible D gene TRBD1, 5 bases. This CDR3 has 15 amino acids. With 3 bases removed from V and 2 bases from J, the gap between germline ends came to 12 bases. Germline loops: CDR1 ENHRY, CDR2 SYGVKD. The CDR3 sequence is CAISERGYLTDTQYF. CDR3 in DNA: TGTGCCATCAGTGAAAGGGGCTACCTCACAGATACGCAGTATTTT.

This clone was seen once. V gene TRBV6-1 combines with J gene TRBJ1-4; D remains ambiguous. V dropped 2 bases and J dropped 5 bases, with 15 bases sitting between them. The CDR3 runs to 16 residues. Germline loops: CDR1 MNHNS, CDR2 SASEGT. The CDR3 DNA reads as TGTGCCAGCAGTGAAATTGGCCTGGTAGGGAATGAAAAACTGTTTTTT. It is translated as CASSEIGLVGNEKLFF.

CDR3 DNA sequence: TGCGCCAGCAGCTTGGGACTAGCGGGAGGGCCGATTTCAGAGACCCAGTACTTC. Its translation is CASSLGLAGGPISETQYF. This rearrangement joins TRBV5-1 to TRBJ2-5; the match to TRBD2 covers 14 bases. V was clipped by 0 bases and J by 4 bases; unmatched bases: 8. The CDR3 consists of 18 residues. CDR1 is SGHRS and CDR2 is YFSETQ in the germline V gene.

The chain has TRBV2 and TRBJ2-2; TRBD2 is a possible D gene (5 bases). The CDR3 is 14 residues long. In germline, CDR1 is SNHLY, CDR2 FYNNEI. Trimming shortened V by 7 bases and J by 4 bases, and 13 bases separated the two germline ends. CDR3 residues: CASKNGGATGELFF. DNA for the CDR3: TGTGCCAGCAAAAATGGAGGTGCCACCGGGGAGCTGTTTTTT.

The chain joins TRBV9 to TRBJ1-1; weak D call: TRBD1 (6 bases). CDR1 is SGDLS, CDR2 YYNGEE, per germline. V was clipped by 4 bases and J by 4 bases, with 11 bases between them. The CDR3 runs to 13 residues. The CDR3 protein is CASSLGGGTEAFF. The CDR3 DNA sequence: TGTGCCAGCAGCTTAGGGGGGGGCACTGAAGCTTTCTTT. Filled out from reference TRBV9 and TRBJ1-1, the complete variable domain reads DSGVTQTPKHLITATGQRVTLRCSPRSGDLSVYWYQQSLDQGLQFLIQYYNGEERAKGNILERFSAQQFPDLHSELNLSSLELGDSALYFCASSLGGGTEAFFGQGTRLTVV.

This clone was detected once. The chain carries TRBV30 and TRBJ2-5; 7 nucleotides agree with TRBD2. V lost 7 bases to trimming and J lost 5 bases; unmatched junction nucleotides: 13. The CDR3 runs 14 residues. CDR1 is GTSNPN and CDR2 is SVGIG in the germline V gene (reference sequence). CDR3 residues: CAYAGGGLWETQYF. CDR3 nucleotides: TGTGCCTATGCCGGGGGAGGGTTGTGGGAGACCCAGTACTTC.

This clone was recorded a few times. The CDR3 sequence: CASSDRPSRTEGQYF. DNA for the CDR3: TGTGCCAGTAGTGACAGACCCTCGCGTACCGAGGGGCAGTACTTC. The rearrangement joins TRBV19 to TRBJ2-7, with D tentatively TRBD1 or TRBD2 (5 bases each). CDR1 and CDR2 from the germline V gene are LNHDA and SQIVND (reference sequence). The V and J ends lost 5 bases and 9 bases respectively, with 23 bases between them. This CDR3 region has 15 residues.